The clone carrying this TCR beta chain was seen more than once but under ten times. Its antigen is not known. The sample comes from a study of blood T cells in healthy people across ages. Study as a whole: With template switching, about one barcoded beta molecule was captured per two T cells.

CDR3 length equals 17 residues. Germline V gives CDR1 MNHEY, CDR2 SVGEGT. The V and J ends lost 5 bases and 1 base respectively, with 18 bases between them. Study outcomes and limitations: Getting older went along with TCR beta diversity per million T cells dropping roughly linearly.

The authors isolated at least 6.5 million PBMCs per sample. PCR was performed a second time for roughly 7 to 12 cycles using a sample-barcoded 5' primer and a J-beta primer mix. A 12-random-nucleotide template-switch adaptor tagged each cDNA molecule. TCRdb re-called the 5' RACE reads through MiXCR, storing one row per CDR3 protein. Here the sample spans some 1.5 million distinct CDR3 sequences, less than 45% being singletons. The specimen was blood. The rearrangement joins TRBV6-2 or TRBV6-3 to TRBJ1-5; D possibly corresponds to TRBD1 (5 bases). This clonotype originated in a woman between 18 and 29 years old in good health. The CDR3 region is CASSPKAGGRSNQPQHF. CDR3 sequence (DNA): TGTGCCAGCAGTCCGAAGGCGGGGGGGAGAAGCAATCAGCCCCAGCATTTT.